The sequence of this T cell receptor (beta chain) was determined in a study of OX40 agonist ivuxolimab in advanced cancers. About the research overall: All patients had ivuxolimab intravenously every 2 weeks at 0.01 to 10 mg/kg. Three patients, one with hepatocellular carcinoma and two with cutaneous melanoma, achieved partial responses. Study-level findings and limits: At 0.1 to 3.0 mg/kg, CD4+ and CD8+ blood T cells expanded clonally by week 6.

TCRdb's table, derived via immunoSEQ multiplex PCR, lists solely in-frame clones and lacks some. The table includes more than 65,000 clones, approximately 88% detected once. Comments on this clone: Its antigen remains unknown.

Researchers took blood at baseline, on cycle 4 day 1, and on cycle 7 day 1. The receptor was isolated from an adult with an advanced solid tumor such as melanoma, head and neck, liver or kidney cancer. The material sequenced was CD4+ or CD8+ T cells sorted from blood, taken in a trial of the OX40 agonist ivuxolimab.

The CDR3 DNA is TGCGCCAGCAGCCAAGCGTCGGCAGGGGCTCTTTACAATGAGCAGTTCTTC. Its translation: CASSQASAGALYNEQFF. The chain joins TRBV4-1 to TRBJ2-1, with a weak D call TRBD1 (6 bases). Looked up from germline, CDR1 is MGHRA and CDR2 is YSYEKL. The CDR3 spans 17 residues. With 1 base removed from V and 4 bases from J, the gap between germline ends came to 17 bases.